The rows below give T cell receptor beta chains drawn from one sample of a study of cytomegalovirus exposure and HLA in healthy donors. Assay used: immunoSEQ multiplex PCR; TCRdb lists only in-frame clones, some missing. This table has 83,000 or so clones, 70% to 80% appearing once. Source material: PBMCs. These receptor sequences come from a woman between 35 and 50 years old in good health and CMV-seropositive. Each CDR3 is given with its conserved first and last residue. D genes are given only for firm matches. Size values are once, few and many counts, or a class for expanded clones, and some rows have none.

V gene	clone size	D gene	J gene	CDR3 DNA	CDR3 protein
TRBV11-2	-	-	TRBJ1-1	TGTGCCAGCAGCCCCTACAGGGTGGGAGTTGGGCCCACTGAAGCTTTCTTT	CASSPYRVGVGPTEAFF
TRBV6-1	-	-	TRBJ2-5	TGTGCCAGCAGTGTCACAGGGTTCCAAGAGACCCAGTACTTC	CASSVTGFQETQYF
TRBV2	-	-	TRBJ2-4	TGTGCCAGCAGTGGGTCAGAAGCAGGGCTTGAAAACATTCAGTACTTC	CASSGSEAGLENIQYF
TRBV18	once	TRBD2	TRBJ2-6	TGTGCCAGCCGTAGGGGACTAGCGGGTTCCAACTCTGGGGCCAACGTCCTGACTTTC	CASRRGLAGSNSGANVLTF
TRBV14	-	-	TRBJ1-1	TGTGCCAGCAGCCAAGGAGGGCTAAGGGCGGCAGAAGCTTTCTTT	CASSQGGLRAAEAFF
TRBV7-2	-	TRBD1	TRBJ1-6	TGTGCCAGCAGCTCCGTGTACAGGGGGCCAGGTTCACCCCTCCACTTT	CASSSVYRGPGSPLHF
TRBV7-9	-	-	TRBJ2-7	TGTGCCAGCAGCCTGACTGTCTACGAGCAGTACTTC	CASSLTVYEQYF
TRBV4-2	few	TRBD1	TRBJ1-1	TGTGCCAGCAGCCAAGATTGGGACAGGGAAGCTTTCTTT	CASSQDWDREAFF
TRBV7-2	-	-	TRBJ2-7	TGTGCCAGCACCAAAGGCCTTGAGGGCGAGCAGTACTTC	CASTKGLEGEQYF
TRBV30	-	-	TRBJ1-5	TGTGCCTGGAGTGCGACAGTTAGCAATCAGCCCCAGCATTTT	CAWSATVSNQPQHF
TRBV10-3	few	-	TRBJ1-6	TGTGCCATCAGTGAGGCGGGACGGATGGGATCTTCACCCCTCCACTTT	CAISEAGRMGSSPLHF
TRBV2	once	-	TRBJ1-5	TGTGCCAGCAGTGAGGGAACAGGGTCCAGGCCCCAGCATTTT	CASSEGTGSRPQHF
TRBV28	-	-	TRBJ2-7	TGTGCCAGCAGTTTAGCGACAGGCGAGCAGTACTTC	CASSLATGEQYF
TRBV18	once	TRBD1	TRBJ2-3	TGTGCCAGCTCTCTAAACAGGGGGCGGACAGATACGCAGTATTTT	CASSLNRGRTDTQYF
TRBV27	once	TRBD1	TRBJ2-1	TGTGCCAGCAGTCCATGGGGACAGGGATACAATGAGCAGTTCTTC	CASSPWGQGYNEQFF
TRBV7-8	-	TRBD2	TRBJ2-3	TGTGCCAGCAGCTTAAGACTAGCGGGACCCAGCACAGATACGCAGTATTTT	CASSLRLAGPSTDTQYF
TRBV19	-	TRBD1	TRBJ2-7	TGTGCCAGTAGTCGACTAATCACAGGGGGAGCCTACGAGCAGTACTTC	CASSRLITGGAYEQYF
TRBV28	-	TRBD1	TRBJ2-7	TGTGCCAGCAGTTTATTTGGGACAGGGGCCCACGAGCAGTACTTC	CASSLFGTGAHEQYF
TRBV4-2	-	TRBD1	TRBJ2-7	TGTGCCAGCAGCCAAGCAGGGGGCGACACCTACGAGCAGTACTTC	CASSQAGGDTYEQYF
TRBV28	-	-	TRBJ1-1	TGTGCCACCCGGGGGGGCGGGGGACCAGAGAACACTGAAGCTTTCTTT	CATRGGGGPENTEAFF
TRBV18	-	-	TRBJ2-7	TGTGCCAGCTCACCACCGTCGGTCGCTGGCGAGCAGTACTTC	CASSPPSVAGEQYF
TRBV7-8	once	-	TRBJ2-4	TGTGCCAGCAGCTTAGGGAGCCGCCCGGGACTCGATATTCAGTACTTC	CASSLGSRPGLDIQYF
TRBV6-5	few	TRBD1	TRBJ1-2	TGTGCCAGCAGCTTAGACAGGGTGGCTGGCTACACCTTC	CASSLDRVAGYTF
TRBV9	-	TRBD2	TRBJ2-3	TGTGCCAGCAGCGTAGGACTAGCGTCCACAGATACGCAGTATTTT	CASSVGLASTDTQYF
TRBV5-5	once	-	TRBJ2-5	TGTGCCAGCAGCTTCAGGAGGAATGAGATAGAGACCCAGTACTTC	CASSFRRNEIETQYF
TRBV4-3	-	-	TRBJ2-2	TGCGCCAGCAGCCCAAGATCACTAGAGCCGAACCCCGGGGAGCTGTTTTTT	CASSPRSLEPNPGELFF
TRBV27	-	TRBD2	TRBJ2-1	TGTGCCAGCAGTACCCGGACTAGCGGGAGATGGCCTCGGAATCTGCCTGAGCAGTTCTTC	CASSTRTSGRWPRNLPEQFF
TRBV30	-	-	TRBJ1-2	TGTGCCTGGACGAAACCCTCGAGAGGGTCCTTC	CAWTKPSRGSF
TRBV6-5	-	TRBD2	TRBJ2-7	TGTGCCAGCAGTGAGGGACTAGCTTTCGAGCAGTACTTC	CASSEGLAFEQYF
TRBV2	few	-	TRBJ1-5	TGTGCCAGCAGTGTCATGAGCACCCAGCCCCAGCATTTT	CASSVMSTQPQHF
TRBV29-1	-	TRBD2	TRBJ2-3	TGCAGCGTTGAACCGCGGGAGAAAGCAGATACGCAGTATTTT	CSVEPREKADTQYF
TRBV14	-	TRBD2	TRBJ2-7	TGTGCCAGCAGCCAAGGGCTAGCGGGAGGGTCCGAGCAGTACTTC	CASSQGLAGGSEQYF
TRBV6-5	-	-	TRBJ1-3	TGTGCCAGCAGTTACTATGGGAGCTCTGGAAACACCATATATTTT	CASSYYGSSGNTIYF
TRBV27	-	-	TRBJ2-7	TGTGCCAGCAGTCCCAGGTTTAGCTCCTACGAGCAGTACTTC	CASSPRFSSYEQYF
TRBV28	-	TRBD1	TRBJ1-5	TGTGCCAGCAGTTTATCGATTACCGGGACAGGGACCGGCCTTAGCAATCAGCCCCAGCATTTT	CASSLSITGTGTGLSNQPQHF
TRBV11-2	once	TRBD1	TRBJ1-1	TGTGCCAGCAGCTTCGGTCCAGGGGGAAGAGCTTTCTTT	CASSFGPGGRAFF
TRBV6-5	-	-	TRBJ1-4	TGTGCCAGCAGTTCCCCCGTCGGGGATGAAAAACTGTTTTTT	CASSSPVGDEKLFF
TRBV2	-	-	TRBJ2-5	TGTGCCAGTACAGGATCAGAGACCCAGTACTTC	CASTGSETQYF
TRBV19	-	-	TRBJ1-5	TGTGCCAGTTCTTGGACAGCAAATCAGCCCCAGCATTTT	CASSWTANQPQHF
TRBV5-1	-	TRBD1	TRBJ2-5	TGCGCCAGCAGCCTGACCGGGACAGGGGATGGTGTCCAAGAGACCCAGTACTTC	CASSLTGTGDGVQETQYF
TRBV28	-	TRBD1	TRBJ1-1	TGTGCCAGCAGTTTACCACCTTCGACGACAGGGCACACTGAAGCTTTCTTT	CASSLPPSTTGHTEAFF